Below, one T cell receptor beta chain is given with its context. Its matching antigen is unknown. This specimen belongs to a study of T-cell memory formation after mild COVID-19. Overall study results and limits: SARS-CoV-2 specificity was not confirmed for second-wave clones peaking on day 37. A balance of CD4 and CD8 characterized clones contracting day 15 to 85, whereas later expanders leaned CD4+.

V lost 4 bases and J lost 1; bases outside the gene matches: 2. The germline V gene encodes CDR1 LNHDA and CDR2 SQIVND (reference sequence). CDR3 length equals 14 residues. Each CDR3 protein is one row after TCRdb ran MiXCR on the 5' RACE reads. This sample carries 40,000 to 60,000 distinct CDR3 sequences, 25% to 30% of them seen once, and the ten largest clones take about two fifths. This chain uses TRBV19 with TRBJ2-7; 9 nucleotides align to TRBD1. This receptor was obtained from a man younger than 35 who had mild COVID-19 (a few samples of this study predate the infection). Cell type and time point are not known. Sequenced: PBMCs or a T cell subset sorted from them (not recorded which). The CDR3, as DNA: TGTGCCAGTAGTAGGACAGGGGCATCCTACGAGCAGTACTTC. Translating it yields CASSRTGASYEQYF.